A selection of T cell receptor beta chains follows, all from one sample in a study of cytomegalovirus exposure and HLA in healthy donors. Data came from immunoSEQ multiplex PCR; TCRdb stores just in-frame clones and leaves some out. The sample has nearly 95,000 clones; approximately 63% are singletons. Sequencing was done on a sample of PBMCs. The receptors were sampled from a woman in her 30s in good health and CMV-seronegative. Each CDR3 is given with its conserved first and last residue. A D gene is named only where the DNA matches it firmly. The size field is filled for only some rows; it gives once, few, many or a size class.

j_call,v_call,clone_size,d_call,cdr3_length,cdr3_aa
TRBJ1-1,TRBV18,.,.,13,CASSPNRDTEAFF
TRBJ2-5,TRBV6-5,.,TRBD1,11,CASEQGVEQYF
TRBJ2-6,TRBV19,.,.,14,CASSQGSTYRVLTF
TRBJ2-1,TRBV4-3,once,TRBD1,15,CASSQEARGRYEQFF
TRBJ2-1,TRBV7-3,.,.,13,CASSAAWINEQFF
TRBJ2-3,TRBV18,.,TRBD1,13,CASSQDRGGLIYF
TRBJ2-5,TRBV27,.,.,14,CASSLWGERETQYF
TRBJ2-5,TRBV28,few,TRBD2,16,CASIPRGSGSLETQYF
TRBJ1-2,TRBV13,few,.,15,CASSFRAGKFYGYTF
TRBJ2-1,TRBV5-6,few,TRBD2,15,CASSLGTSRYNEQFF
TRBJ2-7,TRBV7-6,few,TRBD2,15,CASSGLAGNSYEQYF
TRBJ1-1,TRBV18,.,TRBD1,15,CASSPTGTENTEAFF
TRBJ2-7,TRBV29-1,.,TRBD2,15,CSVVVEASGRGEQYF
TRBJ2-1,TRBV7-6,.,.,15,CASSLDVLSANEQFF
TRBJ2-5,TRBV5-1,.,.,15,CASSSLTPNKETQYF
TRBJ2-3,TRBV5-4,.,.,17,CASSLSGGLGNTDTQYF
TRBJ2-7,TRBV29-1,.,.,13,CSVRGLYGYEQYF
TRBJ2-7,TRBV2,few,TRBD2,16,CASSVPFGGGSYEQYF
TRBJ2-1,TRBV13,.,TRBD2,15,CASSPRTSGDNEQFF
TRBJ2-1,TRBV29-1,.,.,14,CSVEETGWGVEQFF
TRBJ2-5,TRBV5-1,.,.,14,CASSLGNRVETQYF
TRBJ1-1,TRBV18,.,.,16,CASSPGGSLGNTEAFF
TRBJ2-1,TRBV28,.,TRBD2,15,CASTESSGRPREQFF
TRBJ1-1,TRBV5-1,.,TRBD1,15,CASSLTGDRGTEAFF
TRBJ2-3,TRBV29-1,few,TRBD2,14,CSATWRGVTDTQYF
TRBJ2-4,TRBV5-1,few,.,15,CASTGGVRTKNIQYF
TRBJ2-1,TRBV5-1,few,TRBD2,15,CASSLDGGYYNEQFF
TRBJ2-3,TRBV6-6,.,.,16,CASSYRHSQITDTQYF
TRBJ1-4,TRBV10-3,few,TRBD1,15,CAIAETGGTNEKLFF
TRBJ2-5,TRBV19,.,.,11,CASGGGETQYF
TRBJ1-2,TRBV30,.,.,14,CAWSLSSPYYGYTF
.,TRBV27,.,.,15,CASSLVGGQAYEQYF
TRBJ1-4,TRBV25-1,once,.,11,CASTNNEKLFF
TRBJ1-1,TRBV2,.,.,13,CASSPGEGTEAFF
TRBJ1-5,TRBV14,.,.,12,CASSQGGQPQHF